The clone carrying this T cell receptor (beta chain) was seen a few times. As yet, its antigen is unknown. These data belong to a study of spatial heterogeneity in lung cancer. Whole-study findings and limits: The appearance of ubiquitous expanded tumor TCRs in blood was greater at resection than follow-up.

V gave up 5 bases and J gave up 0 bases, with 11 bases separating them. CDR3 size: 15 residues. Germline CDR1 is MNHEY and CDR2 is SVGEGT. MiXCR, applied by TCRdb to the 5' RACE reads, yields one record per CDR3 protein. The data hold about 38,000 distinct CDR3 sequences, with around 7.5% observed a single time. The time point is: sample taken at primary tumor resection. Whole RNA, isolated from tumor, nontumor lung or frozen PBMC, was sequenced without prior sorting. Donors were 55 to 75 untreated early-stage non-small cell lung cancer patients. The rearrangement joins TRBV6-2 or TRBV6-3 to TRBJ1-5; tentative D call: TRBD1 (6 bases). This sample comprised PBMCs, obtained at surgery. The sequence came from a male donor with early-stage non-small cell lung cancer. CDR3 DNA: TGTGCCAGCAGTCAGGGGCTCGTTAGCAATCAGCCCCAGCATTTT. Protein product: CASSQGLVSNQPQHF.